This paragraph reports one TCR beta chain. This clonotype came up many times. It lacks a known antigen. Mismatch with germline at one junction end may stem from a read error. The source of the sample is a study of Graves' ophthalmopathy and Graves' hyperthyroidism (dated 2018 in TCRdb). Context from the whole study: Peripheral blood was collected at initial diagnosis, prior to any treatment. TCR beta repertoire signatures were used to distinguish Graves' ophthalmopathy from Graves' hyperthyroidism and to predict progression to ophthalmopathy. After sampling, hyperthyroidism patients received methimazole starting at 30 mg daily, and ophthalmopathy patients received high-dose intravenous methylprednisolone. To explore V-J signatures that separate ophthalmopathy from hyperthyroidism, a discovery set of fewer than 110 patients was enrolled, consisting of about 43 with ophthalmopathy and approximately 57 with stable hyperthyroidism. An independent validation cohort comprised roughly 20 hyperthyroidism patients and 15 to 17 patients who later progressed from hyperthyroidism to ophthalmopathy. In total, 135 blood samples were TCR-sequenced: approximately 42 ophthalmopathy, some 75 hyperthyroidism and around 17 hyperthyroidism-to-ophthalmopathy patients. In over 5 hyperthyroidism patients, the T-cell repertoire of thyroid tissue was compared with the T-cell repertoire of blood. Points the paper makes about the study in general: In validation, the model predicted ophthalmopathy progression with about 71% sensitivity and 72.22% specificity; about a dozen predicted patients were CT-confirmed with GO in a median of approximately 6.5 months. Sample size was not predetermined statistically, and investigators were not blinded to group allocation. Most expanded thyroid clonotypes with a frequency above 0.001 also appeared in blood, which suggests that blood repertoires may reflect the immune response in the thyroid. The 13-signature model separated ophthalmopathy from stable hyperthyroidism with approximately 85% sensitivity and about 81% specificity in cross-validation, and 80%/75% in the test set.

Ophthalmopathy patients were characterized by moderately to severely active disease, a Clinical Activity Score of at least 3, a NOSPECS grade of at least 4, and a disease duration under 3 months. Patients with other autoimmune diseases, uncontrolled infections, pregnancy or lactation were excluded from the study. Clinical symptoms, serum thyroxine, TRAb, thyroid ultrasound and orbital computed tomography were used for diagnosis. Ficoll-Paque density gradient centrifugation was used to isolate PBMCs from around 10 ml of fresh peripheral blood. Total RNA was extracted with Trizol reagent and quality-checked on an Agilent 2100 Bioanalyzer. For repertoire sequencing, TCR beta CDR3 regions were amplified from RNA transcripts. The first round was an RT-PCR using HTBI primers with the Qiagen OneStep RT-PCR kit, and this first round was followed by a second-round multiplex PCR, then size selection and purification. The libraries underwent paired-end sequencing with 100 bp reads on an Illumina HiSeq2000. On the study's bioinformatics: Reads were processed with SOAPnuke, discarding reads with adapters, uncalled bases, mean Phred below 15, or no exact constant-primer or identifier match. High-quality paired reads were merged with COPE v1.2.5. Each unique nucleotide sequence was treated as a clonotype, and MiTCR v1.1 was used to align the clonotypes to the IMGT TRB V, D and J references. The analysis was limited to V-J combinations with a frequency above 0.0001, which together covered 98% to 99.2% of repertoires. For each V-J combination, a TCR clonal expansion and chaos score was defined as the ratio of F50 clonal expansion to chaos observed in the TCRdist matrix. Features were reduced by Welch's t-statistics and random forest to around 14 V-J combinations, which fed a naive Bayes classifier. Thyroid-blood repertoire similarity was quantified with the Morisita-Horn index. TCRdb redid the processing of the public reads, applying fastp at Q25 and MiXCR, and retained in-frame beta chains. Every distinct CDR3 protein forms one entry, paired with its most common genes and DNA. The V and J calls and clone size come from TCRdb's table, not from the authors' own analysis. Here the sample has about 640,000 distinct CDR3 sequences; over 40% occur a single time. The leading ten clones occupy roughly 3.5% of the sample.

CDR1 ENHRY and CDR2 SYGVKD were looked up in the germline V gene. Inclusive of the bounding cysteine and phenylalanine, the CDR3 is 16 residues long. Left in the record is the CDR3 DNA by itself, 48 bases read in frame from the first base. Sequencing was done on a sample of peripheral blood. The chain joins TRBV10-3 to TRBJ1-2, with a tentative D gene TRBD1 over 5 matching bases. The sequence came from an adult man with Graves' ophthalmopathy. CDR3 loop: CASSEMQGTHLDGYTF. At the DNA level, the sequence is TGTGCCAGCAGTGAAATGCAGGGTACTCATTTGGATGGCTACACCTTC.